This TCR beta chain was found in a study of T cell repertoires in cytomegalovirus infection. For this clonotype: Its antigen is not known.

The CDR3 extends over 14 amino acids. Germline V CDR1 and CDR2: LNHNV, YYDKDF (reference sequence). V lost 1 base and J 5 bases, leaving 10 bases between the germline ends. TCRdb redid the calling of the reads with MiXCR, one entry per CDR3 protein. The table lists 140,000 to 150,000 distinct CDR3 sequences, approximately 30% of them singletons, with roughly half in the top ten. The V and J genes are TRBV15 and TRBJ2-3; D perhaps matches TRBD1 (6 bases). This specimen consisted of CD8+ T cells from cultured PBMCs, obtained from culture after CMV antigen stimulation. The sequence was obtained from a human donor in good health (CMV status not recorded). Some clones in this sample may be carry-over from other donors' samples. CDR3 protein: CATSRGTVIDTQYF. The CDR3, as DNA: TGTGCCACCAGCAGAGGGACAGTCATAGATACGCAGTATTTT.